What follows are 10 T cell receptor beta chains derived from one specimen sequenced in a study of blood T cell repertoires in COVID-19. Using immunoSEQ multiplex PCR, the repertoire was profiled, and TCRdb retains in-frame clones only, with some absent. Of some 250,000 clones listed, approximately 87% are singletons. Sequencing used peripheral blood. The receptor source for this set is a man aged 55 to 69 with acute or convalescent COVID-19.

Only a few counts were recorded for this clone. The chain couples TRBV4-2 to TRBJ1-6; 8 bases are shared with TRBD1. CDR1 and CDR2 (germline): LGHNA, YNFKEQ. V lost 0 bases to trimming and J lost 9 bases; unmatched junction nucleotides: 10. The CDR3 sequence is 17 residues long. The CDR3 protein is CASSQDRTGTVRSPLHF. DNA of the CDR3: TGTGCCAGCAGCCAAGACAGGACAGGGACCGTTCGTTCACCCCTCCACTTT.

The chain couples TRBV5-1 to TRBJ1-1; no definite D call. Germline values: CDR1 SGHRS, CDR2 YFSETQ. CDR3 length: 13 residues. V lost 0 bases and J lost 0, with 3 bases in between. CDR3 DNA sequence: TGCGCCAGCAGCTTGGGAGTGAACACTGAAGCTTTCTTT. Its protein product is CASSLGVNTEAFF.

The J gene is TRBJ1-3, the V gene TRBV12-5, with 7 bases that match TRBD1. The CDR3 loop spans 15 amino acids. Germline CDR1 LGHNT, CDR2 FRNRAP. The V segment lost 6 bases and the J segment 4 bases; nucleotides outside the gene matches: 9. As DNA, the CDR3 is TGTGCTAGTGGCCAGACAGGGAGGAGAGGAAACACCATATATTTT. Encoded protein: CASGQTGRRGNTIYF.

The rearrangement uses TRBV18 and TRBJ2-7; 7 bases align to TRBD1. This CDR3 region has 12 residues. The germline gives CDR1 KGHSH, CDR2 LQKENI. J gave up 6 bases and V 2 bases, and 1 base lay outside the gene matches. DNA for the CDR3: TGTGCCAGCTCACCAGCAGGGGGCGAGCAGTACTTC. It yields the protein CASSPAGGEQYF.

This sequence joins TRBV7-9 and TRBJ2-1; 8 bases align to TRBD2. Per the germline V gene, CDR1 is SEHNR and CDR2 is FQNEAQ (reference sequence). The CDR3 extends over 17 amino acids. V was pared by 1 base and J by 8 bases, with 13 bases of the junction left unmatched. The CDR3 region has the DNA TGTGCCAGCAGCTTAGGGGAAAGTAGCGGGACGGGTGATGAGCAGTTCTTC. Its protein product is CASSLGESSGTGDEQFF.

The gene calls are TRBV5-1 and TRBJ2-5; D possibly corresponds to TRBD1 (7 bases). Trimming left V 2 bases short and J 5 bases short, with 16 bases between. This CDR3 has 15 amino acids. The germline V gene encodes CDR1 SGHRS and CDR2 YFSETQ. The CDR3 protein is CASSFGQAAGETQYF. CDR3 nucleotides: TGCGCCAGCAGCTTCGGACAGGCGGCGGGGGAGACCCAGTACTTC.

This rearrangement joins TRBV9 to TRBJ1-1, with a possible D match to TRBD1 (5 bases). Germline V CDR1 and CDR2: SGDLS, YYNGEE. V was clipped by 2 bases and J by 4 bases, with 15 bases between them. This CDR3 contains 15 residues. Written as DNA, the CDR3 is TGTGCCAGCAGCGTTAGGGGTAGTAGAGGCACTGAAGCTTTCTTT. It yields the protein CASSVRGSRGTEAFF.

The V call is TRBV7-3, the J call TRBJ1-2; TRBD1 matches at 7 bases. Germline CDR1 SGHTA, CDR2 FQGTGA. V dropped 5 bases and J dropped 3; count of bases not matched to a gene: 12. This CDR3 has 16 amino acids. CDR3 nucleotide sequence: TGTGCCAGCAGCCCCTCGGTTCAGGGGGAGGACTATGGCTACACCTTC. As protein: CASSPSVQGEDYGYTF.

This sequence joins TRBV6-1 and TRBJ2-2, with 7 bases lining up with TRBD1. The CDR3 contains 16 residues. Germline V gene data show CDR1 as MNHNS and CDR2 as SASEGT. J was trimmed by 6 bases and V by 4 bases; bases with no gene match: 11. CDR3 protein: CASSARLGQGAGELFF. In nucleotides, the CDR3 is TGTGCCAGCAGTGCCCGACTTGGCCAGGGGGCCGGGGAGCTGTTTTTT.

The chain carries TRBV2 and TRBJ2-6; 8 bases agree with TRBD2. Germline V CDR1 and CDR2: SNHLY, FYNNEI. Trimming removed 3 bases from V and 0 bases from J; junction bases left unmatched: 4. The CDR3 loop spans 17 amino acids. The DNA for the CDR3 is TGTGCCAGCAGTGACCTAGCGGGCAGCTCTGGGGCCAACGTCCTGACTTTC. Protein sequence: CASSDLAGSSGANVLTF.